Following are 22 T cell receptor beta chains from one sample sequenced in a study of shared clonotypes between healthy human individuals. TCRdb's copy holds only in-frame clones and misses some; the assay was immunoSEQ multiplex PCR. The sample lists under 2.5 million clones, about nine tenths seen once, with 0.37% in the top ten. Sequencing used naive CD4+ T cells from PBMCs. Subset of the sample: CD45RA+ positively selected. The receptor set was obtained from a man between 18 and 35 years old in good health. Some clones in this sample may be carry-over from other donors' samples.

The chain couples TRBV5-1 to TRBJ2-2; 8 nucleotides line up with TRBD2. The V segment lost 9 bases and the J segment 0 bases; nucleotides outside the gene matches: 10. The CDR3 contains 16 residues. The V gene's germline CDR1 is SGHRS and CDR2 YFSETQ. CDR3: CATSYDGRANTGELFF. The CDR3 DNA reads as TGCGCCACCTCTTACGACGGGAGGGCGAACACCGGGGAGCTGTTTTTT. The full variable domain, rest sourced from reference TRBV5-1 and TRBJ2-2, is KAGVTQTPRYLIKTRGQQVTLSCSPISGHRSVSWYQQTPGQGLQFLFEYFSETQRNKGNFPGRFSGRQFSNSRSEMNVSTLELGDSALYLCATSYDGRANTGELFFGEGSRLTVL.

The chain has TRBV28 and TRBJ1-2; TRBD1 is a possible D gene (6 bases). Germline CDR1 reads MDHEN; CDR2 reads SYDVKM. The germline V and J ends were trimmed by 8 bases and 4 bases, with 20 bases remaining between them. The length of the CDR3 is 15 residues. DNA of the CDR3: TGTGCCAGCCGACGGATTACAGGGAGTAGCTATGGCTACACCTTC. Amino acid sequence: CASRRITGSSYGYTF.

The chain links TRBV19 to TRBJ1-1; possible D gene TRBD1, 5 bases. Per the germline V gene, CDR1 is LNHDA and CDR2 is SQIVND (reference sequence). V lost 5 bases, J lost 6 bases, and 13 bases lay in between. This CDR3 has 13 residues. The CDR3 region has the DNA TGTGCCAGTAGTTCTCGAGGGGCTGCTGAAGCTTTCTTT. Amino acids: CASSSRGAAEAFF. The full variable domain, rest sourced from reference TRBV19 and TRBJ1-1, is DGGITQSPKYLFRKEGQNVTLSCEQNLNHDAMYWYRQDPGQGLRLIYYSQIVNDFQKGDIAEGYSVSREKKESFPLTVTSAQKNPTAFYLCASSSRGAAEAFFGQGTRLTVV.

The chain has TRBV9 and TRBJ2-2, with D possibly TRBD2 on 5 matching bases. CDR1 is SGDLS and CDR2 is YYNGEE in the germline V gene. The length of the CDR3 is 14 residues. The V and J ends lost 3 bases and 5 bases respectively, with 11 bases between them. CDR3 DNA sequence: TGTGCCAGCAGCGAACTAGGACGGACCGGGGAGCTGTTTTTT. Its translation is CASSELGRTGELFF.

The genes are TRBV5-1 and TRBJ1-4; D is undetermined. CDR1 and CDR2 from the germline V gene are SGHRS and YFSETQ. V lost 5 bases and J 7 bases, leaving 12 bases between the germline ends. The CDR3 is 13 residues long. CDR3 sequence reads: CASRQGSGEKLFF. DNA of the CDR3: TGCGCCAGCAGGCAAGGGTCGGGTGAAAAACTGTTTTTT.

This sequence joins TRBV29-1 and TRBJ2-1, with D perhaps matching TRBD1 (5 bases). This CDR3 has 14 amino acids. V shed 3 bases and J shed 2 bases, with 11 bases lying between them. From germline, CDR1 is SQVTM and CDR2 ANQGSEA. As DNA, the CDR3 is TGCAGCGTTGATTTTCCAGGGACCTACAATGAGCAGTTCTTC. Its translation: CSVDFPGTYNEQFF.

The chain is built from TRBV2 and TRBJ1-1; possible D gene TRBD1, 6 bases. This CDR3 contains 15 residues. Germline lookup yields CDR1 SNHLY and CDR2 FYNNEI. V shed 3 bases and J shed 1 base, with 12 bases lying between them. CDR3 DNA sequence: TGTGCCAGCAGTGACCAGGGGACCTCGAACACTGAAGCTTTCTTT. Translated: CASSDQGTSNTEAFF.

This chain joins TRBV19 and TRBJ1-5, with a weak D call TRBD1 (5 bases). The V gene lost 1 base and the J gene lost 5 bases, with 12 bases spanning the gap. There are 15 residues in the CDR3. Germline CDR1 is LNHDA and CDR2 is SQIVND (reference sequence). This CDR3 is CASSIAGSVYQPQHF. The CDR3 bases are TGTGCCAGTAGTATAGCAGGGTCGGTCTATCAGCCCCAGCATTTT. Complete variable domain (other parts from reference TRBV19 and TRBJ1-5): DGGITQSPKYLFRKEGQNVTLSCEQNLNHDAMYWYRQDPGQGLRLIYYSQIVNDFQKGDIAEGYSVSREKKESFPLTVTSAQKNPTAFYLCASSIAGSVYQPQHFGDGTRLSIL.

The chain links TRBV7-8 to TRBJ2-5; 7 nucleotides match TRBD1. The trim removed 5 bases at V and 1 base at J, leaving 13 bases unmatched. This CDR3 contains 17 residues. Germline lookup yields CDR1 SGHVS and CDR2 FQNEAQ. The CDR3 DNA sequence: TGTGCCAGCAGCCACCAGCACAGGGGCGCCCTCCAAGAGACCCAGTACTTC. Translation gives CASSHQHRGALQETQYF.

The chain combines TRBV10-1 with TRBJ1-5; D remains unclear. The CDR3 loop spans 12 amino acids. Germline V CDR1 and CDR2: WNHNN, SYGVQD (reference sequence). V was pared by 1 base and J by 7 bases, with 5 bases between. The CDR3 DNA reads as TGCGCCAGCAGTGAGTACGGGCAGCCCCAGCATTTT. It codes for CASSEYGQPQHF.

The chain recombines TRBV29-1 with TRBJ2-3; 9 positions match TRBD2. Germline assignment: CDR1 SQVTM and CDR2 ANQGSEA. The CDR3 has 13 amino acids. With V trimmed by 5 bases and J by 3 bases, 3 bases remained unmatched. CDR3 sequence reads: CSVCSGSTDTQYF. Written as DNA, the CDR3 is TGCAGCGTTTGTAGCGGGAGTACAGATACGCAGTATTTT.

The chain recombines TRBV21-1 with TRBJ2-3; the table names TRBD1, a call not compared with the DNA. TRBV21-1 is annotated as a pseudogene. The CDR3 is 15 amino acids. CDR3 amino acids: CASTRDRGNTDTQYF. CDR3 sequence (DNA): TGTGCCAGCACCCGAGATAGGGGCAACACAGATACGCAGTATTTT.

The rearrangement uses TRBV28 and TRBJ2-1, with D possibly matching TRBD2 (6 bases). Germline V gene data show CDR1 as MDHEN and CDR2 as SYDVKM. V lost 1 base and J 12 bases, leaving 10 bases between the germline ends. The CDR3 runs 12 residues. The CDR3 protein is CASSLSTGVQFF. The CDR3 bases are TGTGCCAGCAGTTTATCGACGGGAGTGCAGTTCTTC.

This chain connects TRBV2 to TRBJ2-1, with 8 nucleotides matching TRBD2. With 7 bases clipped from V and 6 bases from J, the junction kept 5 bases outside the gene matches. The V gene's germline CDR1 is SNHLY and CDR2 FYNNEI. The CDR3 runs 13 residues. The CDR3 protein is CASTREGGNEQFF. In DNA form, the CDR3 reads TGTGCCAGCACCCGGGAGGGAGGCAATGAGCAGTTCTTC.

J is TRBJ2-7 and V is TRBV7-3; TRBD1 aligns across 9 bases. V gave up 5 bases and J gave up 3 bases; unmatched junction bases: 8. The CDR3 consists of 15 residues. In germline, CDR1 is SGHTA, CDR2 FQGTGA. The DNA for the CDR3 is TGTGCCAGCAGCCCTCAGGGACAGGGACACTACGAGCAGTACTTC. Translated, it gives CASSPQGQGHYEQYF.

The V call is TRBV7-2, the J call TRBJ1-4; 9 bases line up with TRBD1. V lost 1 base to trimming and J lost 8 bases; unmatched junction nucleotides: 8. The germline V gene encodes CDR1 SGHTA and CDR2 FQGNSA. This CDR3 has 16 amino acids. CDR3 in DNA: TGTGCCAGCAGCTTAGGGGTGAACAGGGGGCTAGAAAAACTGTTTTTT. This sequence encodes CASSLGVNRGLEKLFF.

This sequence joins TRBV15 and TRBJ2-1; 9 bases fit TRBD2. CDR1 LNHNV and CDR2 YYDKDF come from the germline V gene (reference sequence). The ends lost 2 bases at V and 7 bases at J; junction bases unmatched: 9. The CDR3 extends over 16 amino acids. In DNA, the CDR3 is TGTGCCACCAGCAGAAGTAGTAGCGGGAGCGTGAATGAGCAGTTCTTC. This translates into CATSRSSSGSVNEQFF.

The J gene is TRBJ2-3, the V gene TRBV7-3, with 7 bases matching TRBD2. The CDR3 runs 15 residues. V shed 0 bases, J shed 5 bases, and the junction held 5 bases outside the gene matches. In germline, CDR1 is SGHTA, CDR2 FQGTGA. CDR3 sequence: CASSLTGGQGDTQYF. The CDR3 DNA is TGTGCCAGCAGCTTAACGGGAGGGCAGGGAGATACGCAGTATTTT.

On this clone itself: Other DNA sequences of this sample code for an identical CDR3. The chain employs TRBV5-4 and TRBJ2-5, with 8 bases fitting TRBD2. From germline, CDR1 is SGHNT and CDR2 YYREEE (reference sequence). J was trimmed by 4 bases and V by 0 bases; bases with no gene match: 8. CDR3 length: 16 amino acids. The CDR3 here is CASSLASGRARETQYF. The CDR3 DNA sequence: TGTGCCAGCAGCTTGGCCTCCGGGAGGGCCAGAGAGACCCAGTACTTC.

The V and J genes are TRBV11-2 and TRBJ2-7; no definite D call. The CDR3 totals 14 residues. Germline values: CDR1 SGHAT, CDR2 FQNNGV. With 2 bases removed from V and 1 base from J, the gap between germline ends came to 9 bases. This chain's CDR3 is CASSLPPKSYEQYF. The CDR3 DNA sequence: TGTGCCAGCAGCTTACCCCCCAAATCCTACGAGCAGTACTTC.

This rearrangement joins TRBV25-1 to TRBJ2-7, with TRBD1 matching over 9 bases. V was clipped by 7 bases and J by 1 base; unmatched bases: 8. The CDR3 extends over 15 amino acids. Germline V lookup: CDR1 MGHDK, CDR2 SYGVNS. The CDR3: CASTEDRGGSYEQYF. CDR3 DNA sequence: TGTGCCAGCACAGAGGACAGGGGTGGATCCTACGAGCAGTACTTC.

As regards this clone: Within the sample, other DNA sequences also encode this same CDR3. This chain connects TRBV7-2 to TRBJ2-3; 10 bases agree with TRBD2. The V segment lost 2 bases and the J segment 1 base; nucleotides outside the gene matches: 0. Germline CDR1 SGHTA, CDR2 FQGNSA. This CDR3 spans 15 amino acids. CDR3 in amino acids: CASSLTSGGTDTQYF. The CDR3 region has the DNA TGTGCCAGCAGCTTAACTAGCGGGGGCACAGATACGCAGTATTTT.